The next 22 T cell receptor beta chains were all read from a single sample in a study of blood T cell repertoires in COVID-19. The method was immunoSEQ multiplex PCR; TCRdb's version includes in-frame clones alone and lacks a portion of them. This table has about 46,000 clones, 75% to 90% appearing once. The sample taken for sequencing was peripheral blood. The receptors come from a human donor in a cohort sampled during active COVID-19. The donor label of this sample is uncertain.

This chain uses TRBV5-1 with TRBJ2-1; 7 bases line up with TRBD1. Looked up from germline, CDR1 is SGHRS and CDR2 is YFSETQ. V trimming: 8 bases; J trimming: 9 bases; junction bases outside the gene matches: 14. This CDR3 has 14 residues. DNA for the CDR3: TGCGCCAGTGTCCGGGACAGTCGGGATGGTGAGCAGTTCTTC. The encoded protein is CASVRDSRDGEQFF.

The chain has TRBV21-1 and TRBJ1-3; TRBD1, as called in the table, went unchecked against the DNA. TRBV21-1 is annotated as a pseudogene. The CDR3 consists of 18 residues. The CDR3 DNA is TGTGCCAGCAGCAAAGTATCCTTTAACACCAGGGTAGGGTACACCATATATTTT. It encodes CASSKVSFNTRVGYTIYF.

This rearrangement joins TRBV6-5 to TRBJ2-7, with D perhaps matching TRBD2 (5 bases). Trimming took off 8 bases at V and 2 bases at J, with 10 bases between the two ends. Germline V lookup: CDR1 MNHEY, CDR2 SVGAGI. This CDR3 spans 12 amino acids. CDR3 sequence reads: CASGGSPYEQYF. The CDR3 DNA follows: TGTGCCAGCGGAGGCAGTCCCTACGAGCAGTACTTC.

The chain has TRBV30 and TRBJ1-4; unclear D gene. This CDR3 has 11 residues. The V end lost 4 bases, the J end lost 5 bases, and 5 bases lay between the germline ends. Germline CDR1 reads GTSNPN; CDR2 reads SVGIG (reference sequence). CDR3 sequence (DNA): TGTGCCTGGACCTTAAATGAAAAACTGTTTTTT. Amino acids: CAWTLNEKLFF.

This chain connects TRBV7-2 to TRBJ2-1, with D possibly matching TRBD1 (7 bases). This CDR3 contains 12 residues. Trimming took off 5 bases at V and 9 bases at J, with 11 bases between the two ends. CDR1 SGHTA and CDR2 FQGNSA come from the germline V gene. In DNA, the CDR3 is TGTGCCAGCAGCCCAGGGGGGCTTGAGCAGTTCTTC. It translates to CASSPGGLEQFF.

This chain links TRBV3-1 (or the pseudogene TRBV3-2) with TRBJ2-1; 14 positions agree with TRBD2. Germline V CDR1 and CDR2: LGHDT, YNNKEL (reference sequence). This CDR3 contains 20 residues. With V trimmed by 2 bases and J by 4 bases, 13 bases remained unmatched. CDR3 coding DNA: TGTGCCAGCAGCCAATTTTCCCGACTAGCGGGGGGGCCTTTATACAATGAGCAGTTCTTC. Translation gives CASSQFSRLAGGPLYNEQFF.

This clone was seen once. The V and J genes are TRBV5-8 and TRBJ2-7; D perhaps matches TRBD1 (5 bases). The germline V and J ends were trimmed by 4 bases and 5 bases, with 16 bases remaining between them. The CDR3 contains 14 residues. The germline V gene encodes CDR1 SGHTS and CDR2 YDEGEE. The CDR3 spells CASSRQSASNEQYF. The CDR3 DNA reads TGTGCCAGCAGCCGACAGTCAGCTTCGAACGAGCAGTACTTC.

CDR3 amino acids: CASSQGSENTEAFF. In nucleotides, the CDR3 is TGTGCCAGCAGCCAAGGGTCAGAGAACACTGAAGCTTTCTTT. The gene calls are TRBV3-1 (or the pseudogene TRBV3-2) and TRBJ1-1; no firm D call. The CDR3 consists of 14 residues. Trimming removed 1 base from V and 1 base from J, with 7 bases in between. Germline V gene data show CDR1 as LGHDT and CDR2 as YNNKEL (reference sequence).

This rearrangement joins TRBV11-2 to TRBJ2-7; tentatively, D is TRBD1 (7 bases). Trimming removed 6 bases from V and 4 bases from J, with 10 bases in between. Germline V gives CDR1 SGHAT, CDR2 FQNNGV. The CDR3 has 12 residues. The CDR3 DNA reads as TGTGCCAGCAGATCAGGGGGGTACGAGCAGTACTTC. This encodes CASRSGGYEQYF.

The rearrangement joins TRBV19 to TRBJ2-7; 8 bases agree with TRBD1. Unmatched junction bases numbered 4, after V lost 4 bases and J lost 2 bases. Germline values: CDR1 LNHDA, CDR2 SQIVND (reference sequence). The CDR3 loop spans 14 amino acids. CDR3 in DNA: TGTGCCAGTAGTAGACGGACAGGGACCTACGAGCAGTACTTC. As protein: CASSRRTGTYEQYF.

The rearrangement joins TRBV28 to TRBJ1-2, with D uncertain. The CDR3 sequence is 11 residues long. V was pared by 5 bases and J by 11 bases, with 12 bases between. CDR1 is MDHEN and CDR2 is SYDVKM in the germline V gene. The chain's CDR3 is CASSQRAGYTF. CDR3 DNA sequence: TGTGCCAGCAGTCAGAGGGCCGGGTACACCTTC.

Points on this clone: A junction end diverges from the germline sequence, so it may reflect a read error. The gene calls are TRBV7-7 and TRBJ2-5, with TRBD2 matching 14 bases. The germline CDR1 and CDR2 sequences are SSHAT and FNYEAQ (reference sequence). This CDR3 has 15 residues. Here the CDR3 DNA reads TGTGCTAGCAGCCCGACTAGCGGGGGGGGAGTGACCCAGTACTTC. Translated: CASSPTSGGGVTQYF.

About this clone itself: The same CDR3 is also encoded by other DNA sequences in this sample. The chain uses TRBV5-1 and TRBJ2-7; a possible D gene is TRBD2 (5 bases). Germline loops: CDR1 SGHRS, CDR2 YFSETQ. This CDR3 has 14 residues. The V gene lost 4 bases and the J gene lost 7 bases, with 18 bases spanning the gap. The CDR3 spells CASSRGQAAEEQYF. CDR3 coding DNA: TGCGCCAGCAGCCGCGGGCAGGCTGCGGAAGAGCAGTACTTC.

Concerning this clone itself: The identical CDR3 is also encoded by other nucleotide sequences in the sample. In DNA form, the CDR3 reads TGTGCCAGCAGCTCACAAGAGACCCAGTACTTC. This gives the protein CASSSQETQYF. This rearrangement joins TRBV7-2 to TRBJ2-5; D gene uncertain. The CDR3 is made up of 11 amino acids. Germline lookup yields CDR1 SGHTA and CDR2 FQGNSA. Trimming stripped 4 bases from V and 2 bases from J, with 2 bases between.

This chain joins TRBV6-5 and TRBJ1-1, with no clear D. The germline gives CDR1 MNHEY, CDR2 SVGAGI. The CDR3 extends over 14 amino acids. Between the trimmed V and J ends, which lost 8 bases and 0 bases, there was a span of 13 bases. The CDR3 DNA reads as TGTGCCAGCTTACAACCCAGTATGAACACTGAAGCTTTCTTT. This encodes CASLQPSMNTEAFF.

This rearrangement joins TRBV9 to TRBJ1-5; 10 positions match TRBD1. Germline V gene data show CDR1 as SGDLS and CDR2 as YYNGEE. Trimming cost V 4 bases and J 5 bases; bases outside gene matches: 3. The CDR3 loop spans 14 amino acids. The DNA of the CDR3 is TGTGCCAGCAGCCCCGGGACAGGGGATCAGCCCCAGCATTTT. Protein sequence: CASSPGTGDQPQHF.

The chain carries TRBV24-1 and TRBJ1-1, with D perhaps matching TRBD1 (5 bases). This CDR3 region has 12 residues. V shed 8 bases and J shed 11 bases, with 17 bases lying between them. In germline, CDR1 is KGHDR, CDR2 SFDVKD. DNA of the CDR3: TGTGCCACCATGGATAGTAATCGGGGGGCTTTCTTT. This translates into CATMDSNRGAFF.

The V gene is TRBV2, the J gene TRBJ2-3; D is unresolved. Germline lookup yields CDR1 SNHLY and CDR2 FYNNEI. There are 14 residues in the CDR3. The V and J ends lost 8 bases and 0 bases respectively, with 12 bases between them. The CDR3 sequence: CASARTQSTDTQYF. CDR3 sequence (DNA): TGTGCCAGCGCGAGAACCCAAAGCACAGATACGCAGTATTTT.

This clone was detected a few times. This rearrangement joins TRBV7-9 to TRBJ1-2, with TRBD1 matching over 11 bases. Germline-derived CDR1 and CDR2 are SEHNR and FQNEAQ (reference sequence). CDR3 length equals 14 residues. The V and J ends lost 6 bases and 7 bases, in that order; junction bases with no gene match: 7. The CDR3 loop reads CASSPGTGGFGYTF. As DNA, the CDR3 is TGTGCCAGCAGTCCAGGGACAGGGGGTTTTGGCTACACCTTC.

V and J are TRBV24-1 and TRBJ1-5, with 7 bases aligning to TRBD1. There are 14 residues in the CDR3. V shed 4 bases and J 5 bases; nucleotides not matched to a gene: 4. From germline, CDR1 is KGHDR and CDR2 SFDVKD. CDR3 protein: CATSDRDSYQPQHF. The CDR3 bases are TGTGCCACCAGTGACCGGGACAGTTATCAGCCCCAGCATTTT.

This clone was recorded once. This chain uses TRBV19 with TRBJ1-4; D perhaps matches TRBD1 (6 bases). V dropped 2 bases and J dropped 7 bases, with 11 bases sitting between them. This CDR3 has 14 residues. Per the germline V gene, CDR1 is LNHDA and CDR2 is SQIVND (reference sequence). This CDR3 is CASSISGGSEKLFF. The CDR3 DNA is TGTGCCAGTAGTATATCGGGGGGCTCTGAAAAACTGTTTTTT.

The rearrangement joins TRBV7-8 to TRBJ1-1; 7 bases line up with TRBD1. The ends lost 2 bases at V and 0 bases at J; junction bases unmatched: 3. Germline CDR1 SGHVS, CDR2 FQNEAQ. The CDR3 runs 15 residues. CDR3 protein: CASSLPGTVNTEAFF. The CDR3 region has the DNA TGTGCCAGCAGCTTACCTGGGACAGTGAACACTGAAGCTTTCTTT.